The 19 T cell receptor beta chains presented below share a single source sample, sequenced in a study of cytomegalovirus exposure and HLA in healthy donors. 60 Vbeta and 13 Jbeta primers were used in PCR. Profiling relied on immunoSEQ multiplex PCR, and the TCRdb table lists in-frame clones only, not all of them. The sample records 150,000 to 200,000 clones, 75% to 90% being singletons. Sequencing input: PBMCs. The receptor set was obtained from a male donor in good health and CMV-seronegative.

The chain links TRBV4-3 to TRBJ1-2, with a weak D call TRBD1 (6 bases). Trimming took 1 base from V and 1 from J, leaving 16 bases between them. Germline V gene sequence: CDR1 LGHNA, CDR2 YSLEER. This CDR3 region has 17 residues. CDR3 nucleotides: TGCGCCAGCAGCCAAGCAGGGGCCATCGACGGTAACTATGGCTACACCTTC. Translating it yields CASSQAGAIDGNYGYTF.

The chain employs TRBV19 and TRBJ2-4; TRBD2 matches at 10 bases. Germline lookup yields CDR1 LNHDA and CDR2 SQIVND (reference sequence). The CDR3 sequence is 18 residues long. J lost 0 bases, V lost 0 bases, and 5 bases had no gene match. The CDR3 protein is CASSIETSGDIAKNIQYF. CDR3 coding DNA: TGTGCCAGTAGTATAGAAACTAGCGGGGACATAGCCAAAAACATTCAGTACTTC.

The rearrangement joins TRBV10-1 to TRBJ2-5; D unresolved. The last part of the DNA fits TRBJ2-7 better; the J call may be wrong. CDR1 and CDR2 from the germline V gene are WNHNN and SYGVQD (reference sequence). The CDR3 totals 14 residues. CDR3 in amino acids: CASSEIGVPYEQYF. Here the CDR3 DNA reads TGCGCCAGCAGTGAAATAGGAGTTCCCTACGAGCAGTACTTC.

V and J are TRBV27 and TRBJ1-2; D perhaps matches TRBD1 (5 bases). In germline, CDR1 is MNHEY, CDR2 SMNVEV (reference sequence). V lost 5 bases to trimming and J lost 2 bases, with 18 bases between them. The CDR3 is 16 residues long. The CDR3 here is CASSPRGTVYNYGYTF. The CDR3 nucleotides read TGTGCCAGCAGTCCCCGGGGGACCGTCTACAACTATGGCTACACCTTC.

This clone occurred a few times. The chain recombines TRBV5-1 with TRBJ2-3, with D possibly TRBD1 on 5 matching bases. With 4 bases removed from V and 2 bases from J, the gap between germline ends came to 11 bases. Looked up from germline, CDR1 is SGHRS and CDR2 is YFSETQ. The CDR3 covers 14 residues. The CDR3 region is CASSARQNTDTQYF. CDR3 DNA: TGCGCCAGCAGCGCCCGACAGAACACAGATACGCAGTATTTT.

The rearrangement joins TRBV7-2 to TRBJ1-4; 7 nucleotides agree with TRBD1. Germline lookup yields CDR1 SGHTA and CDR2 FQGNSA. J was trimmed by 5 bases and V by 5 bases; bases with no gene match: 5. This CDR3 has 14 residues. CDR3 nucleotide sequence: TGTGCCAGCAGCGCACAGGGGTCCAATGAAAAACTGTTTTTT. Amino acid sequence: CASSAQGSNEKLFF.

This clone was seen once. The chain carries TRBV6-6 and TRBJ2-7, with D possibly being TRBD2 (5 bases). The CDR3 contains 12 residues. V was cut by 5 bases and J by 4 bases, with 9 bases left in between. Looked up from germline, CDR1 is MNHNY and CDR2 is SVGAGI (reference sequence). The CDR3 DNA reads as TGTGCCAGCAGTACCTCGGGATACGAGCAGTACTTC. It is translated as CASSTSGYEQYF.

This sequence joins TRBV7-9 and TRBJ1-3, with D unclear. Trimming shortened V by 5 bases and J by 4 bases, and 18 bases separated the two germline ends. Germline CDR1 is SEHNR and CDR2 is FQNEAQ (reference sequence). This CDR3 spans 16 amino acids. The CDR3 loop is CASSLLGLSFGNTIYF. In nucleotides, the CDR3 is TGTGCCAGCAGCCTCTTAGGACTGTCTTTCGGAAACACCATATATTTT.

This chain links TRBV30 with TRBJ1-5; D is ambiguous. Germline assignment: CDR1 GTSNPN and CDR2 SVGIG (reference sequence). Trimming left V 2 bases short and J 9 bases short, with 11 bases between. The CDR3 is 12 amino acids. For the CDR3, the DNA is TGTGCCTGGAGTAGGGCCCGGGGGCCCCAGCATTTT. It specifies CAWSRARGPQHF.

V and J are TRBV5-4 and TRBJ2-1; 13 bases are shared with TRBD2. The CDR3 loop spans 15 amino acids. CDR1 is SGHNT and CDR2 is YYREEE in the germline V gene (reference sequence). The V segment lost 2 bases and the J segment 5 bases; nucleotides outside the gene matches: 1. In DNA form, the CDR3 reads TGTGCCAGCAGCTTAACTAGCGGGGGGGACAATGAGCAGTTCTTC. Translated: CASSLTSGGDNEQFF.

This chain joins TRBV6-5 and TRBJ2-7; D possibly corresponds to TRBD2 (5 bases). Between the trimmed V and J ends, which lost 4 bases and 9 bases, there was a span of 13 bases. CDR3 size: 12 residues. Germline loops: CDR1 MNHEY, CDR2 SVGAGI. CDR3 region: CASSSYRERQYF. For the CDR3, the DNA is TGTGCCAGCAGTTCCTATAGGGAGCGGCAGTACTTC.

The rearrangement links TRBV19 to TRBJ2-1, with TRBD2 matching over 11 bases. The germline CDR1 and CDR2 sequences are LNHDA and SQIVND (reference sequence). The V gene end was trimmed by 6 bases and the J gene end by 6 bases; junction bases not matched to a gene: 7. The CDR3 runs 15 residues. CDR3 loop: CASSLTSGETNEQFF. The CDR3 DNA reads as TGTGCCAGTAGCCTGACTAGCGGGGAGACCAATGAGCAGTTCTTC. The complete variable domain, with remaining parts taken from reference TRBV19 and TRBJ2-1, reads DGGITQSPKYLFRKEGQNVTLSCEQNLNHDAMYWYRQDPGQGLRLIYYSQIVNDFQKGDIAEGYSVSREKKESFPLTVTSAQKNPTAFYLCASSLTSGETNEQFFGPGTRLTVL.

The chain uses TRBV19 and TRBJ1-4; D is ambiguous. Germline lookup yields CDR1 LNHDA and CDR2 SQIVND (reference sequence). This CDR3 contains 15 residues. Trimming took off 5 bases at V and 5 bases at J, with 15 bases between the two ends. DNA of the CDR3: TGTGCCAGTAGTCCCAGTGGAGTCGGAAATGAAAAACTGTTTTTT. Its translation is CASSPSGVGNEKLFF.

The gene calls are TRBV6-1 and TRBJ2-7, with D perhaps matching TRBD1 (5 bases). V was cut by 7 bases and J by 10 bases, with 23 bases left in between. From germline, CDR1 is MNHNS and CDR2 SASEGT. This CDR3 comprises 14 residues. The CDR3 DNA follows: TGTGCCAGCACTCCTGCTAAGGGTACGGACAAACAGTACTTC. Its protein is CASTPAKGTDKQYF.

This clone turned up a few times. The gene calls are TRBV7-2 and TRBJ1-4; tentatively, D is TRBD1 (6 bases). V was clipped by 0 bases and J by 8 bases, with 16 bases between them. CDR1 is SGHTA and CDR2 is FQGNSA in the germline V gene. There are 16 residues in the CDR3. The CDR3 spells CASSLAGGARREKLFF. The CDR3 region has the DNA TGTGCCAGCAGCTTAGCGGGGGGGGCGCGTAGGGAAAAACTGTTTTTT. The whole variable domain, filled in from reference TRBV7-2 and TRBJ1-4, reads GAGVSQSPSNKVTEKGKDVELRCDPISGHTALYWYRQSLGQGLEFLIYFQGNSAPDKSGLPSDRFSAERTGGSVSTLTIQRTQQEDSAVYLCASSLAGGARREKLFFGSGTQLSVL.

The rearrangement links TRBV5-4 to TRBJ2-5; tentative D call: TRBD1 (6 bases). Germline V lookup: CDR1 SGHNT, CDR2 YYREEE (reference sequence). Between the trimmed V and J ends, which lost 5 bases and 6 bases, there was a span of 14 bases. This CDR3 is 13 amino acids long. The CDR3 region is CASRPGQSKTQYF. CDR3 DNA: TGTGCCAGCAGGCCTGGACAGTCGAAGACCCAGTACTTC.

The chain employs TRBV11-3 and TRBJ2-5; a possible D gene is TRBD2 (7 bases). Trimming left V 5 bases short and J 0 bases short, with 13 bases between. This CDR3 contains 15 residues. The germline CDR1 and CDR2 sequences are SGHNT and YENEEA. CDR3 nucleotides: TGTGCCAGCAGCCTAGGGGGGGACTACCAAGAGACCCAGTACTTC. Amino acid sequence: CASSLGGDYQETQYF.

The gene calls are TRBV4-1 and TRBJ2-2; D uncertain. Germline loops: CDR1 MGHRA, CDR2 YSYEKL. The CDR3 length is 14 residues. The V end was cut by 1 base, the J end by 1 base, with 4 bases between. The CDR3 protein is CASSQVGNTGELFF. The CDR3 DNA follows: TGCGCCAGCAGCCAAGTCGGGAACACCGGGGAGCTGTTTTTT.

This chain connects TRBV9 to TRBJ2-1, with D hard to call. The ends were cut back, 4 bases at V and 8 bases at J, with 10 bases in the middle. Germline-derived CDR1 and CDR2 are SGDLS and YYNGEE. This CDR3 contains 12 residues. Written as DNA, the CDR3 is TGTGCCAGCAGCCCTCCCGCGGATGAGCAGTTCTTC. Its protein is CASSPPADEQFF.